This TCR beta chain was profiled in a study of shared clonotypes between healthy human individuals. About this clone itself: Its antigen is not known.

Whole-study results and caveats: The authors expected sequencing depth to affect clonotype sharing among donors. Across subsets, estimated richness was generally greater for naive than for memory populations. Shared across a few donors were about 4.8% of the naive CD4 clonotypes.

The run depth of the assay was deep. Using immunoSEQ multiplex PCR, the repertoire was profiled, and TCRdb retains in-frame clones only, with some absent. The sample contains millions of clones, approximately 95% of which appear only once. Germline V gene lookup returns CDR1 MNHNS and CDR2 SASEGT. The CDR3 is 15 amino acids. V was pared by 6 bases and J by 3 bases, with 6 bases of the junction left unmatched. The sequence came from a man aged 18 to 30 in good health. Some clones in this sample may be carry-over from other donors' samples. The sample taken for sequencing was naive CD4+ T cells from PBMCs. Subset reported: CD45RA+ positively selected. The rearrangement joins TRBV6-1 to TRBJ2-3, with 10 bases identical to TRBD2. The CDR3 here is CASSRLAGWTDTQYF. Written as DNA, the CDR3 is TGTGCCAGCAGCCGACTAGCGGGCTGGACAGATACGCAGTATTTT.